What follows are 2 T cell receptor beta chains derived from one specimen sequenced in a study of T-cell reconstitution after alpha-beta-depleted transplantation in children. A TCRbeta library incorporating unique molecular identifiers was prepared. TCRdb reprocessed the PCR reads with MiXCR, giving one entry per CDR3 protein. The sample records fewer than 550,000 distinct CDR3 sequences, about 11% being singletons. The sequencing here drew on PBMCs, taken before TCRalphabeta/CD19-depleted stem cell transplant. These receptors came from a child younger than 10 with inherited bone marrow failure, due to receive a stem cell transplant.

This clonotype was counted many times. J is TRBJ2-7 and V is TRBV7-9; 11 positions match TRBD2. J lost 6 bases, V lost 5 bases, and 12 bases had no gene match. Germline loops: CDR1 SEHNR, CDR2 FQNEAQ (reference sequence). The CDR3 has 16 amino acids. In DNA form, the CDR3 reads TGTGCCAGCAGCGACACTAGCGGGGGTTCATGGGCCGAGCAGTACTTC. Amino acids: CASSDTSGGSWAEQYF.

This clonotype was seen at least ten times. This rearrangement joins TRBV10-3 to TRBJ2-7, with TRBD2 identical over 11 bases. Germline CDR1 is ENHRY and CDR2 is SYGVKD. The CDR3 is 13 amino acids. V shed 9 bases, J shed 3 bases, and the junction held 4 bases outside the gene matches. CDR3 amino acids: CAIHSGRDYEQYF. CDR3 DNA sequence: TGTGCCATACATAGCGGGAGGGACTACGAGCAGTACTTC.